The clone carrying this T cell receptor beta chain was counted only a few times. Its antigen remains unidentified. This entry belongs to a study of T cell repertoires in cytomegalovirus infection. Study-level results: CMV-specific HLA-C-restricted TCR beta clonotypes dominated the ex vivo response. Accumulated public TCR beta family frequency recognized individuals carrying CMV together with the relevant HLA.

Using its own MiXCR run on the reads, TCRdb lists one record per CDR3 protein. The data show about 460,000 distinct CDR3 sequences, 10% to 12% seen once. Germline V gene lookup returns CDR1 LGHNA and CDR2 YNFKEQ. Unmatched junction bases numbered 8, after V lost 0 bases and J lost 3 bases. The CDR3 is made up of 17 amino acids. J is TRBJ1-1 and V is TRBV4-2; 9 bases are a match to TRBD1. The sequence was collected from a human donor in good health (CMV status not recorded). Some clones in this sample may be carry-over from other donors' samples. Sequencing input: PBMCs. The CDR3 here is CASSQDGTGFTDTEAFF. The CDR3 bases are TGTGCCAGCAGCCAAGATGGGACAGGGTTTACGGACACTGAAGCTTTCTTT.